These 5 T cell receptor beta chains were sequenced from one sample in a study of shared clonotypes between healthy human individuals. TCRdb's copy holds only in-frame clones and misses some; the assay was immunoSEQ multiplex PCR. The sample has 2,100,000 or so clones; about 94% are singletons. The sample taken for sequencing was naive CD4+ T cells sorted from blood. This sample's subset: CD45RA+ positively selected. The receptors originated from a man aged 18-30 years in good health.

Comments on this clone: The same CDR3 can be traced to other DNA sequences in this sample. This chain connects TRBV28 to TRBJ1-2; maybe TRBD1 (5 bases). There are 13 residues in the CDR3. Trimming removed 3 bases from V and 2 bases from J, with 7 bases in between. The germline V gene encodes CDR1 MDHEN and CDR2 SYDVKM. CDR3 sequence: CASSLRDNYGYTF. The CDR3 region has the DNA TGTGCCAGCAGTTTGCGGGACAACTATGGCTACACCTTC.

The rearrangement links TRBV29-1 to TRBJ2-1, with unresolved D. CDR1 SQVTM and CDR2 ANQGSEA come from the germline V gene. This CDR3 region has 14 residues. V was cut by 4 bases and J by 7 bases, with 17 bases left in between. Written as DNA, the CDR3 is TGCAGCGTTGTTGTAACCCCCTTACGGAATGAGCAGTTCTTC. Translation gives CSVVVTPLRNEQFF.

A word on this clone: Other DNA sequences in this specimen translate into the identical CDR3. The gene calls are TRBV2 and TRBJ1-5, with 10 bases that match TRBD1. Germline CDR1 reads SNHLY; CDR2 reads FYNNEI. With 4 bases clipped from V and 6 bases from J, the junction kept 3 bases outside the gene matches. This CDR3 has 14 amino acids. The CDR3 region has the DNA TGTGCCAGCAGTGGACAGGGGGCGAGTCAGCCCCAGCATTTT. Protein: CASSGQGASQPQHF.

CDR3 amino acids: CASSASLGVDTEAFF. The DNA for the CDR3 is TGTGCCAGCAGCGCAAGCTTAGGGGTAGACACTGAAGCTTTCTTT. V is TRBV9 and J is TRBJ1-1; tentatively, D is TRBD1 (5 bases). The V end lost 3 bases, the J end lost 3 bases, and 15 bases lay between the germline ends. Looked up from germline, CDR1 is SGDLS and CDR2 is YYNGEE. The length of the CDR3 is 15 residues.

The chain uses TRBV2 and TRBJ2-2, with D perhaps matching TRBD2 (5 bases). The germline CDR1 and CDR2 sequences are SNHLY and FYNNEI. The CDR3 consists of 15 residues. Trimming removed 3 bases at V and 7 bases at J, with 15 bases between. The DNA for the CDR3 is TGTGCCAGCAGTGAGGCCCTCCCTGGGAGCGGGGAGCTGTTTTTT. It yields the protein CASSEALPGSGELFF.